Below are 9 T cell receptor beta chains sequenced from a single sample in a study of T-cell memory formation after mild COVID-19 (dated by TCRdb to 2020 to 2022). The receptor library was made with 5' RACE. Sequencer: Illumina NovaSeq 6000. TCRdb redid the processing of the public reads, applying fastp at Q25 and MiXCR, and retained in-frame beta chains. For every CDR3 protein sequence, its rows merge into one entry that carries the most common genes and DNA. For this sample the table gives around 370,000 distinct CDR3 sequences, of which around 20% were detected only once. The ten largest account for approximately 13% of the sample. Sequencing was performed on PBMCs or a T cell subset sorted from them (not recorded which). Receptors originate from an adult woman who had mild COVID-19 (a few samples of this study predate the infection). The sample titles of this study are shuffled in the database, so cell type and time point are left out; the donor was told from shared clones.

This clonotype was seen a handful of times. CDR3: CASRFGLATDTQYF. CDR3 DNA: TGCGCCAGCAGATTCGGACTAGCCACAGATACGCAGTATTTT. J is TRBJ2-3 and V is TRBV5-1; 8 nucleotides match TRBD2. This CDR3 comprises 14 residues. The junction had 4 bases not matched to a gene; V was cut back by 5 bases and J by 2 bases. CDR1 is SGHRS and CDR2 is YFSETQ in the germline V gene.

In this sample, this clonotype turned up a few times. The CDR3, as DNA: TGTGCCAGCAGCCCCCGGTCCGCCGAGGAGCAGTTCTTC. It codes for CASSPRSAEEQFF. The chain has TRBV7-9 and TRBJ2-1; D not certain. Trimming removed 5 bases at V and 10 bases at J, with 15 bases between. CDR1 and CDR2 from the germline V gene are SEHNR and FQNEAQ (reference sequence). The CDR3 contains 13 residues.

This clonotype was counted a few times. The V and J genes are TRBV5-6 and TRBJ1-2; D may be TRBD1 (6 bases). Trimming pared 1 base from V and 8 bases from J, leaving 18 bases between. CDR1 and CDR2 (germline): SGHDT, YYEEEE. CDR3 length: 15 residues. CDR3 region: CASSLRGARHRGYTF. CDR3 in DNA: TGTGCCAGCAGCTTGCGGGGGGCGAGGCATCGGGGCTACACCTTC.

The chain links TRBV9 to TRBJ1-5; TRBD1 might be the D (5 bases). Germline V gene lookup returns CDR1 SGDLS and CDR2 YYNGEE. The V end was cut by 9 bases, the J end by 4 bases, with 14 bases between. This CDR3 has 13 amino acids. Here the CDR3 reads CATARDPNQPQHF. The DNA of the CDR3 is TGTGCCACCGCCCGGGACCCAAATCAGCCCCAGCATTTT.

The sample holds a few counts of this clonotype. The V call is TRBV18, the J call TRBJ2-7; 9 positions match TRBD2. Germline values: CDR1 KGHSH, CDR2 LQKENI. The V and J ends lost 0 bases and 4 bases, in that order; junction bases with no gene match: 10. The CDR3 sequence is 17 residues long. The CDR3 is CASSPPWVAGDSYEQYF. CDR3 sequence (DNA): TGTGCCAGCTCACCACCGTGGGTAGCGGGAGATTCTTACGAGCAGTACTTC. The full variable domain, in which reference TRBV18 and TRBJ2-7 provide the parts outside the CDR3, is NAGVMQNPRHLVRRRGQEARLRCSPMKGHSHVYWYRQLPEEGLKFMVYLQKENIIDESGMPKERFSAEFPKEGPSILRIQQVVRGDSAAYFCASSPPWVAGDSYEQYFGPGTRLTVT.

This chain connects TRBV2 to TRBJ2-1; 15 bases line up with TRBD2. J was trimmed by 10 bases and V by 7 bases; bases with no gene match: 5. The germline gives CDR1 SNHLY, CDR2 FYNNEI. The CDR3 is made up of 14 amino acids. The CDR3 is CASKGTSGGREQFF. As DNA, the CDR3 is TGTGCCAGCAAGGGGACTAGCGGGGGGCGAGAGCAGTTCTTC.

V is TRBV24-1 and J is TRBJ2-5; D might be TRBD1 or TRBD2, each matching 6 bases. There are 14 residues in the CDR3. Trimming removed 3 bases from V and 9 bases from J, with 16 bases in between. Germline-derived CDR1 and CDR2 are KGHDR and SFDVKD. This CDR3 is CATSDPRRGGPQYF. The CDR3, as DNA: TGTGCCACCAGTGATCCCCGCCGTGGGGGGCCCCAGTACTTC.

The chain has TRBV4-1 and TRBJ2-5; no firm D call. This CDR3 contains 13 residues. Germline assignment: CDR1 MGHRA and CDR2 YSYEKL. Trimming took off 6 bases at V and 3 bases at J, with 11 bases between the two ends. The CDR3 reads CASRPTEEETQYF. In nucleotides, the CDR3 is TGCGCCAGCAGGCCCACAGAGGAAGAGACCCAGTACTTC.

The genes are TRBV20-1 and TRBJ2-7, with D perhaps matching TRBD2 (5 bases). Germline V gives CDR1 DFQATT, CDR2 SNEGSKA (reference sequence). The CDR3 covers 14 residues. The V end was cut by 5 bases, the J end by 0 bases, with 14 bases between. The CDR3 DNA reads as TGCAGTGCTCTCCACAGCGGAGACTCCTACGAGCAGTACTTC. This encodes CSALHSGDSYEQYF.